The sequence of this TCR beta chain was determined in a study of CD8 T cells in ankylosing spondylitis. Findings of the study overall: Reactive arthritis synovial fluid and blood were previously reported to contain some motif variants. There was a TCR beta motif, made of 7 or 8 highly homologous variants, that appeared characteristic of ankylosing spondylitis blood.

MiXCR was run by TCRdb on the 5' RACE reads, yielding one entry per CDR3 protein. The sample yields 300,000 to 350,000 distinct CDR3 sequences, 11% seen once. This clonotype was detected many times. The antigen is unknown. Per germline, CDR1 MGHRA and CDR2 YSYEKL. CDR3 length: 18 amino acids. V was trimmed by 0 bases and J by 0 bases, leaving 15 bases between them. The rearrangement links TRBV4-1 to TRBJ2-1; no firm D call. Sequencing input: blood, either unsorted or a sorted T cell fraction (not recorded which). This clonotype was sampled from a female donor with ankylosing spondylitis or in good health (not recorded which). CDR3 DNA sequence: TGCGCCAGCAGCCAAGATGGGTTCCCGGACCGCTCCTACAATGAGCAGTTCTTC. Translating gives CASSQDGFPDRSYNEQFF.